Given below is one T cell receptor beta chain in context. Its antigen is still unknown. The same CDR3 can be traced to other DNA sequences in this sample. The sample originates from a study of cytomegalovirus exposure and HLA in healthy donors. Findings of the study overall: The study put 150 to 200 TCR beta chains on its list as cytomegalovirus-associated. First-cohort TCR clusters tended to co-occur in the approximately 120 validation repertoires, a later analysis found.

CDR3 length: 13 residues. CDR1 MNHNS and CDR2 SASEGT come from the germline V gene. The V end lost 4 bases, the J end lost 2 bases, and 6 bases lay between the germline ends. Profiled with immunoSEQ multiplex PCR; TCRdb holds only in-frame clones, not every one. The sample consists of under 300,000 clones, 80% to 90% of them appearing once. This clonotype was sampled from a woman aged 18-30 years in good health and CMV-seronegative. The chain employs TRBV6-1 and TRBJ1-3; D might be TRBD1 (5 bases). Sequencing was done on a sample of PBMCs. CDR3 sequence reads: CASSVGAGNTIYF. CDR3 bases: TGTGCCAGCAGTGTAGGGGCTGGAAACACCATATATTTT.